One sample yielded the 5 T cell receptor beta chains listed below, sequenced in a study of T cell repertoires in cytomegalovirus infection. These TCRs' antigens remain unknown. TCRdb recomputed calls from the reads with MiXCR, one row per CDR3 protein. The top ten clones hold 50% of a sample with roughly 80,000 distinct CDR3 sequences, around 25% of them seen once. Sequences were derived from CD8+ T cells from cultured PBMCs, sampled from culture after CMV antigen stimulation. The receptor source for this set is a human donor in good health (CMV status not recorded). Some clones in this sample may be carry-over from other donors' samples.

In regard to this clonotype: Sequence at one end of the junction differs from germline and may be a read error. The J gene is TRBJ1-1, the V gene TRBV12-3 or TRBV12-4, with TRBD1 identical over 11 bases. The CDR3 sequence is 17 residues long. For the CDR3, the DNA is TGTGCCAGCAGCTTAGGGACAGGGGGACCAATGAACACTGAAGCTTTCTTT. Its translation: CASSLGTGGPMNTEAFF.

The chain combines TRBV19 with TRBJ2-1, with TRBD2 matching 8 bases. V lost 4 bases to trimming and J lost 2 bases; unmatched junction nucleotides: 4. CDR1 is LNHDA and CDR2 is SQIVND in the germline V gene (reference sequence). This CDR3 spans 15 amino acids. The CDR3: CASSRVAGTYNEQFF. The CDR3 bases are TGTGCCAGTAGTAGAGTAGCGGGGACCTACAATGAGCAGTTCTTC.

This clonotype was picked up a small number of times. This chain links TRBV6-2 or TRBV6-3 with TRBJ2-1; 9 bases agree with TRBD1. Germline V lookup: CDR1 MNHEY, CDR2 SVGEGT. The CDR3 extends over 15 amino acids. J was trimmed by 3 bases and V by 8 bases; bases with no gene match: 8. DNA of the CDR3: TGTGCCAGCGACGATAGGACAGGGGACTACAATGAGCAGTTCTTC. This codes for CASDDRTGDYNEQFF.

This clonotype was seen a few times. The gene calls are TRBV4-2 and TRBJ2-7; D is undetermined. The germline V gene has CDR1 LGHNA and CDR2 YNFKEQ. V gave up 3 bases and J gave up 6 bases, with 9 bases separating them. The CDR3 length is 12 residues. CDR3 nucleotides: TGTGCCAGCAGCCAGCCCGGACCCGAGCAGTACTTC. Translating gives CASSQPGPEQYF.

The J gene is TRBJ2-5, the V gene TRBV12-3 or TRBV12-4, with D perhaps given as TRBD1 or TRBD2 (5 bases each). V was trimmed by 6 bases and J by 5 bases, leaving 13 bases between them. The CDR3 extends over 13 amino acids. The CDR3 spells CASRLGTEETQYF. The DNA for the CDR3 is TGTGCCAGCAGACTAGGGACGGAGGAGACCCAGTACTTC.